This TCR beta chain was observed in a study of CD8 T cells in Susac syndrome. Random-hexamer reverse transcription was applied to roughly 0.45 to 1 ug RNA. A single record per CDR3 protein comes from TCRdb applying MiXCR to the immunoSEQ multiplex PCR reads. The sample consists of some 65,000 distinct CDR3 sequences, around 96% of them appearing once. This CDR3 has 15 amino acids. The germline CDR1 and CDR2 sequences are LGHNA and YNFKEQ. The V gene lost 6 bases and the J gene lost 0 bases, with 14 bases spanning the gap. Sequences were obtained from CD8+ T cells from PBMCs. This sequence originates from a human donor with multiple sclerosis. V and J are TRBV4-2 and TRBJ1-1, with a weak D call TRBD1 (5 bases). CDR3 DNA sequence: TGTGCCAGCAGTCCTCTTGGGGCCATGAACACTGAAGCTTTCTTT. This translates into CASSPLGAMNTEAFF.